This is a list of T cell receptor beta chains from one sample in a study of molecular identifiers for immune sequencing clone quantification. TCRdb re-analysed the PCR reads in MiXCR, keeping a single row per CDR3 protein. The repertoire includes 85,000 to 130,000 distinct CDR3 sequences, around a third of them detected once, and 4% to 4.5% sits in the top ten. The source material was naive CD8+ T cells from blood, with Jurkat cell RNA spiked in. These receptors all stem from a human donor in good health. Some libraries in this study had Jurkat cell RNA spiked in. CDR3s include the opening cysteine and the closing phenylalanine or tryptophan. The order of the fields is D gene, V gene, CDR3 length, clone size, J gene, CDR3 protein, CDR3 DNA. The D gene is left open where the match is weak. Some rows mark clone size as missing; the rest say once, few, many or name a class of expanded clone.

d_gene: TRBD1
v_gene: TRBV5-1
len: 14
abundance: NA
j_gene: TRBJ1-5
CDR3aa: CAGRPGTGGQPQHF
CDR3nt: TGCGCCGGCAGGCCCGGGACAGGGGGTCAGCCCCAGCATTTT

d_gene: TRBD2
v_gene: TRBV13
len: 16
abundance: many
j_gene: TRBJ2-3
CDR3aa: CASSLRTSENTDTQYF
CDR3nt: TGTGCCAGCAGCCTCCGGACTAGCGAGAACACAGATACGCAGTATTTT

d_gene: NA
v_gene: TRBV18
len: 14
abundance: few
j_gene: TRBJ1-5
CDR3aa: CASSPEQGSQPQHF
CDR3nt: TGTGCCAGCTCACCAGAGCAGGGGTCCCAGCCCCAGCATTTT

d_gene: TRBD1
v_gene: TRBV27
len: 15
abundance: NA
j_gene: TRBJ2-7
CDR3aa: CASSLSGTGGYEQYF
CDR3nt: TGTGCCAGCAGTTTATCCGGGACAGGTGGATACGAGCAGTACTTC

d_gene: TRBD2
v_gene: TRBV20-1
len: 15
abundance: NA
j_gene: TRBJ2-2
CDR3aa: CSATALAGNTGELFF
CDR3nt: TGCAGTGCGACCGCCCTAGCGGGTAACACCGGGGAGCTGTTTTTT

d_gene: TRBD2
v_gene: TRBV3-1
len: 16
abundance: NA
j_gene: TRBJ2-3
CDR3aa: CASSPTSGDGTDTQYF
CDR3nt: TGTGCCAGCAGCCCGACTAGCGGGGATGGCACAGATACGCAGTATTTT

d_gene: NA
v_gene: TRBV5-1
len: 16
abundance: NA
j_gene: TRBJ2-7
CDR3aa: CASSVTGLAEAYEQYF
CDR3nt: TGCGCCAGCAGCGTTACGGGGCTAGCTGAAGCCTACGAGCAGTACTTC

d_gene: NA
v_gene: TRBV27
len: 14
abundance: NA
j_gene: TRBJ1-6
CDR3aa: CASSGGFYNSPLHF
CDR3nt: TGTGCCAGCAGTGGGGGATTTTATAATTCACCCCTCCACTTT

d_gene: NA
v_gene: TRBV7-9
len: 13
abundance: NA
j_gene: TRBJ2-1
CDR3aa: CASSSGSYIEQVF
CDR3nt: TGTGCCAGCAGCTCGGGCTCCTACATTGAGCAGGTCTTC

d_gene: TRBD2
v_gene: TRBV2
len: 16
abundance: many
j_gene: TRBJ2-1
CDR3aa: CASMGWGLAGYNEQFF
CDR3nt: TGTGCCAGCATGGGGTGGGGACTAGCGGGATACAATGAGCAGTTCTTC

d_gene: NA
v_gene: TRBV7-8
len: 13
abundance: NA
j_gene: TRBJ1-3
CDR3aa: CASSPGLGNTIYF
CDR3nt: TGTGCCAGCAGCCCTGGACTGGGAAACACCATATATTTT